This is a list of T cell receptor beta chains from one sample in a study of blood T cell repertoires in COVID-19. Assay: immunoSEQ multiplex PCR; the TCRdb copy retains only in-frame clones and omits some. The sample lists under 150,000 clones; approximately 86% were seen once. The sample taken for sequencing was PBMCs or T cells enriched from blood (not recorded which). The source is a woman aged 45-65 years who had recovered from COVID-19. Both conserved end residues are part of each CDR3. The order of the fields is V gene, clone size, D gene, J gene, CDR3 protein, CDR3 DNA. The D gene is left open where the match is weak. Some rows mark clone size as missing; the rest say once, few, many or name a class of expanded clone.

TRBV7-6	NA	NA	TRBJ1-5	CASSLETGRTQPQHF	TGTGCCAGCAGCTTAGAAACAGGTAGGACGCAGCCCCAGCATTTT
TRBV4-1	NA	TRBD2	TRBJ2-7	CASSQETSGEHITRQYF	TGCGCCAGCAGCCAAGAGACTAGCGGGGAACACATTACGAGGCAGTACTTC
TRBV18	NA	TRBD2	TRBJ2-7	CASSPLAGGLEQYF	TGTGCCAGCTCACCACTTGCGGGGGGGCTTGAGCAGTACTTC
TRBV7-6	NA	TRBD1	TRBJ1-3	CASSLGQGASGNTIYF	TGTGCCAGCAGCTTAGGACAGGGGGCGTCTGGAAACACCATATATTTT
TRBV13	NA	NA	TRBJ2-7	CASSSSTRVGYEQYF	TGTGCCAGCAGCTCGTCAACCAGGGTCGGGTACGAGCAGTACTTC
TRBV19	once	NA	TRBJ2-1	CASSPRGSGASYYNEQFF	TGTGCCAGTAGTCCCAGAGGGTCAGGGGCTTCTTACTACAATGAGCAGTTCTTC
TRBV5-1	NA	NA	TRBJ2-2	CATRRGDTGELFF	TGCGCCACTAGACGGGGAGACACCGGGGAGCTGTTTTTT
TRBV11-2	NA	TRBD1	TRBJ2-7	CASSNRDSYEQYF	TGTGCCAGCAGTAATCGGGACAGCTACGAGCAGTACTTC
TRBV29-1	NA	TRBD2	TRBJ2-5	CSALAGAQETQYF	TGCAGCGCCTTAGCGGGGGCGCAAGAGACCCAGTACTTC
TRBV5-6	NA	NA	TRBJ1-1	CASSLWAGTEAFF	TGTGCCAGCAGCTTGTGGGCGGGGACTGAAGCTTTCTTT
TRBV7-9	NA	TRBD2	TRBJ2-3	CASSSVAGTTTDTQYF	TGTGCCAGCAGCTCCGTAGCGGGGACAACCACAGATACGCAGTATTTT
TRBV12-3/TRBV12-4	NA	NA	TRBJ1-6	CASSPGVLSPLHF	TGTGCCAGCAGTCCCGGGGTCCTTTCACCCCTCCACTTT
TRBV18	few	NA	TRBJ1-3	CASSPSPVHRFGGQLDSSGNTIYF	TGTGCCAGCTCACCATCGCCCGTACACCGTTTCGGGGGGCAACTGGACAGCTCTGGAAACACCATATATTTT
TRBV30	NA	NA	TRBJ2-7	CAWSVPRRGGSYEQYF	TGTGCCTGGAGTGTACCCCGGAGGGGGGGGAGCTACGAGCAGTACTTC
TRBV5-4	NA	TRBD2	TRBJ2-1	CASSQLAGGIHEQFF	TGTGCCAGCAGTCAACTAGCGGGGGGCATCCATGAGCAGTTCTTC
TRBV2	NA	TRBD1	TRBJ1-6	CASSETGGLSSYNSPLHF	TGTGCCAGCAGTGAGACAGGGGGACTGAGCTCCTATAATTCACCCCTCCACTTT
TRBV18	few	NA	TRBJ1-3	CASSPPSLSSGNTIYF	TGTGCCAGCTCACCACCGTCTCTGAGCTCTGGAAACACCATATATTTT
TRBV7-9	NA	NA	TRBJ1-4	CASSLDADWGEKLFF	TGTGCCAGCAGCTTAGATGCGGACTGGGGTGAAAAACTGTTTTTT
TRBV7-8	NA	NA	TRBJ1-3	CASSVDLGNTIYF	TGTGCCAGCAGTGTAGACTTGGGAAACACCATATATTTT
TRBV27	NA	NA	TRBJ1-2	CASSLYSSAYGYTF	TGTGCCAGCAGTTTATACAGTAGTGCCTATGGCTACACCTTC
TRBV7-9	once	TRBD1	TRBJ2-3	CASSLEGTGLTDTQYF	TGTGCCAGCAGCTTGGAAGGGACAGGACTCACAGATACGCAGTATTTT
TRBV5-4	few	NA	TRBJ2-2	CASRPGNPNTGELFF	TGTGCCAGCAGGCCAGGTAACCCGAACACCGGGGAGCTGTTTTTT
TRBV5-1	NA	NA	TRBJ2-3	CASSPGGTDTQYF	TGCGCCAGCAGCCCGGGGGGCACAGATACGCAGTATTTT
TRBV18	NA	NA	TRBJ1-2	CASSPEENYGYTF	TGTGCCAGCTCACCCGAGGAGAACTATGGCTACACCTTC
TRBV6-5	NA	NA	TRBJ2-1	CASSYSSRTYNEQFF	TGTGCCAGCAGTTACTCGTCCAGGACATACAATGAGCAGTTCTTC
TRBV7-8	NA	NA	TRBJ1-5	CASSFMGEISNQPQHF	TGTGCCAGCAGCTTTATGGGAGAGATTAGCAATCAGCCCCAGCATTTT
TRBV7-9	NA	NA	TRBJ1-6	CASSFASSNYSPLHF	TGTGCCAGCAGCTTCGCCAGTTCCAATTATTCACCCCTCCACTTT